The 14 T cell receptor beta chains below come from one sample, sequenced in a study of identical twins' blood T cells. TCRdb re-analysed the 5' RACE reads in MiXCR, keeping a single row per CDR3 protein. This table holds 300,000 to 400,000 distinct CDR3 sequences, 28% found once. Sequenced material: PBMCs. The receptors here all came from a woman aged 18-50 years in good health.

This clonotype was recorded at least ten times. This chain links TRBV6-2 or TRBV6-3 with TRBJ2-7, with D perhaps TRBD1 (6 bases). In germline, CDR1 is MNHEY, CDR2 SVGEGT. The CDR3 is made up of 12 amino acids. Trimming pared 6 bases from V and 4 bases from J, leaving 10 bases between. This chain's CDR3 is CASRSQGYEQYF. In nucleotides, the CDR3 is TGTGCCAGCAGATCACAGGGATACGAGCAGTACTTC.

This clonotype turned up a few times. The CDR3, as DNA: TGTGCCAGTAGTGAAGGGGTTTCCAACTATGGCTACACCTTC. Protein: CASSEGVSNYGYTF. V and J are TRBV19 and TRBJ1-2; D might be TRBD1 (5 bases). This CDR3 has 14 residues. The V and J ends lost 5 bases and 2 bases respectively, with 12 bases between them. The germline gives CDR1 LNHDA, CDR2 SQIVND (reference sequence).

The V gene is TRBV7-8, the J gene TRBJ2-1; D is undetermined. V lost 0 bases, J lost 9 bases, and 12 bases lay in between. Germline V gene sequence: CDR1 SGHVS, CDR2 FQNEAQ. The CDR3 sequence is 14 residues long. The DNA for the CDR3 is TGTGCCAGCAGCTTAGCGATGGGCGCTAGTGAGCAGTTCTTC. It encodes CASSLAMGASEQFF.

V usage is TRBV5-6 and J usage is TRBJ1-1; no clear D. The CDR3 runs to 14 residues. With 4 bases removed from V and 1 base from J, the gap between germline ends came to 11 bases. The germline V gene has CDR1 SGHDT and CDR2 YYEEEE. CDR3 region: CASSVRLANTEAFF. The CDR3 bases are TGTGCCAGCAGCGTAAGGTTAGCGAACACTGAAGCTTTCTTT. Full variable domain (missing parts from reference TRBV5-6 and TRBJ1-1): DAGVTQSPTHLIKTRGQQVTLRCSPKSGHDTVSWYQQALGQGPQFIFQYYEEEERQRGNFPDRFSGHQFPNYSSELNVNALLLGDSALYLCASSVRLANTEAFFGQGTRLTVV.

The chain employs TRBV20-1 and TRBJ2-2, with 12 bases aligning to TRBD2. CDR1 and CDR2 from the germline V gene are DFQATT and SNEGSKA (reference sequence). The V gene end was trimmed by 6 bases and the J gene end by 5 bases; junction bases not matched to a gene: 7. The CDR3 contains 15 residues. The CDR3 sequence: CSAGLAGHLTGELFF. The CDR3 DNA reads as TGCAGTGCAGGACTAGCGGGACATCTAACCGGGGAGCTGTTTTTT.

The V gene is TRBV29-1, the J gene TRBJ1-2; D gene unclear. The CDR3 is made up of 12 amino acids. CDR1 is SQVTM, CDR2 ANQGSEA, per germline. The V end was cut by 0 bases, the J end by 5 bases, with 7 bases between. In nucleotides, the CDR3 is TGCAGCGTTGAAGATGGGGTTTATGGCTACACCTTC. It is translated as CSVEDGVYGYTF.

The V gene is TRBV29-1, the J gene TRBJ2-3; D unclear. The CDR3 extends over 11 amino acids. V lost 7 bases to trimming and J lost 6 bases, with 11 bases between them. Germline V gene lookup returns CDR1 SQVTM and CDR2 ANQGSEA. Written as DNA, the CDR3 is TGCAGCGCTGGGTCGGGCGATACGCAGTATTTT. Its protein product is CSAGSGDTQYF.

The chain uses TRBV7-3 and TRBJ1-1; D might be TRBD1 (5 bases). This CDR3 comprises 13 residues. Trimming took 5 bases from V and 6 from J, leaving 13 bases between them. The germline gives CDR1 SGHTA, CDR2 FQGTGA. The CDR3 loop is CASSAPGVPEAFF. The CDR3 nucleotides read TGTGCCAGCAGCGCCCCGGGGGTTCCTGAAGCTTTCTTT.

This rearrangement joins TRBV20-1 to TRBJ1-1, with TRBD1 as a possible D gene (5 bases). The CDR3 length is 9 residues. Germline V gene sequence: CDR1 DFQATT, CDR2 SNEGSKA (reference sequence). CDR3 sequence: CRLGAEAFF. CDR3 bases: TGCCGTTTAGGGGCTGAAGCTTTCTTT.

The chain has TRBV2 and TRBJ1-5; possible D gene TRBD1, 6 bases. Trimming took off 5 bases at V and 5 bases at J, with 16 bases between the two ends. The germline gives CDR1 SNHLY, CDR2 FYNNEI. The CDR3 has 15 residues. The CDR3 region is CASSSYRASDQPQHF. In nucleotides, the CDR3 is TGTGCCAGCAGTAGTTACAGGGCGAGCGATCAGCCCCAGCATTTT.

J is TRBJ1-1 and V is TRBV18; 10 bases agree with TRBD1. CDR3 size: 15 residues. From germline, CDR1 is KGHSH and CDR2 LQKENI. With 3 bases clipped from V and 3 bases from J, the junction kept 4 bases outside the gene matches. In DNA form, the CDR3 reads TGTGCCAGCTCACCGGGGACAGGGGTTCACACTGAAGCTTTCTTT. The encoded protein is CASSPGTGVHTEAFF.

The V call is TRBV4-3, the J call TRBJ1-3; no clear D gene. Germline CDR1 is LGHNA and CDR2 is YSLEER. CDR3 size: 15 residues. The germline V and J ends were trimmed by 0 bases and 8 bases, with 14 bases remaining between them. The CDR3 nucleotides read TGCGCCAGCAGCCAAGATGAATCGGCTCCCCACACCATATATTTT. It yields the protein CASSQDESAPHTIYF.

This clonotype was recorded many times. This sequence joins TRBV29-1 and TRBJ1-1; 7 bases are shared with TRBD1. The CDR3 contains 10 residues. The V segment lost 7 bases and the J segment 6 bases; nucleotides outside the gene matches: 2. Looked up from germline, CDR1 is SQVTM and CDR2 is ANQGSEA. The DNA of the CDR3 is TGCAGCGCAGGGGGAGCTGAAGCTTTCTTT. It codes for CSAGGAEAFF.

This clonotype was detected ten times or more. V and J are TRBV12-3 or TRBV12-4 and TRBJ1-1, with 8 bases fitting TRBD1. This CDR3 has 14 amino acids. Germline trimming cut 5 bases from V and 4 bases from J; bases unmatched to any gene: 6. CDR3 amino acids: CASSPTGGSTEAFF. Here the CDR3 DNA reads TGTGCCAGCAGTCCTACAGGGGGGAGCACTGAAGCTTTCTTT.